Below, 23 T cell receptor beta chains from the same sample are listed, as sequenced in a study of neoadjuvant anti-PD-1 for oral cavity cancer. Here immunoSEQ multiplex PCR was the method, and the copy in TCRdb shows in-frame clones only, minus some. Of around 60,000 clones in the sample, 65% to 80% were seen once. The sample in question was PBMCs, obtained before nivolumab (anti-PD-1) treatment. The origin of the receptors is a person aged 40-85 years with oral cavity squamous cell carcinoma.

By frequency in the sample, this clone is medium-sized. The rearrangement links TRBV4-1 to TRBJ2-1, with 14 bases aligning to TRBD2. V shed 1 base and J 9 bases; nucleotides not matched to a gene: 8. CDR3 length: 17 residues. CDR1 and CDR2 (germline): MGHRA, YSYEKL. The CDR3 protein is CASSQGLAGGPEGEQFF. The CDR3 coding sequence is TGCGCCAGCAGCCAAGGACTAGCGGGAGGGCCTGAGGGTGAGCAGTTCTTC.

The sample holds a few counts of this clone. The chain recombines TRBV19 with TRBJ1-2; the D is unclear. The CDR3 sequence is 14 residues long. V dropped 3 bases and J dropped 1 base, with 9 bases sitting between them. Germline V gene sequence: CDR1 LNHDA, CDR2 SQIVND (reference sequence). CDR3 DNA sequence: TGTGCCAGTAGTATTGGACGGATTAACTATGGCTACACCTTC. It yields the protein CASSIGRINYGYTF.

The rearrangement links TRBV11-2 to TRBJ1-2; D gene uncertain. The CDR3 consists of 12 residues. Trimming cost V 4 bases and J 5 bases, with 8 bases left between them. Germline loops: CDR1 SGHAT, CDR2 FQNNGV. The CDR3 reads CASSSRSYGYTF. The CDR3, as DNA: TGTGCCAGCAGCTCCCGCAGTTATGGCTACACCTTC.

The chain carries TRBV9 and TRBJ2-5; 10 positions agree with TRBD2. The CDR3 has 15 residues. CDR1 is SGDLS, CDR2 YYNGEE, per germline. V trimming: 2 bases; J trimming: 0 bases; junction bases outside the gene matches: 1. This CDR3 reads CASSVTSGYQETQYF. CDR3 nucleotides: TGTGCCAGCAGCGTGACTAGCGGGTACCAAGAGACCCAGTACTTC. Using reference TRBV9 and TRBJ2-5 for the parts outside the CDR3, the full variable domain is DSGVTQTPKHLITATGQRVTLRCSPRSGDLSVYWYQQSLDQGLQFLIQYYNGEERAKGNILERFSAQQFPDLHSELNLSSLELGDSALYFCASSVTSGYQETQYFGPGTRLLVL.

The gene calls are TRBV6-1 and TRBJ2-5; D is ambiguous. From germline, CDR1 is MNHNS and CDR2 SASEGT. Trimming removed 0 bases from V and 2 bases from J, with 7 bases in between. The CDR3 totals 14 residues. The DNA of the CDR3 is TGTGCCAGCAGTGAAGCAGGCCTACAAGAGACCCAGTACTTC. It is translated as CASSEAGLQETQYF.

The rearrangement uses TRBV5-5 and TRBJ1-3; the D is unclear. This CDR3 is built from 13 residues. Germline V gene sequence: CDR1 SGHKS, CDR2 YYEKEE (reference sequence). Between the trimmed V and J ends, which lost 4 bases and 2 bases, there was a span of 7 bases. The CDR3 loop reads CASSRAPGNTIYF. CDR3 DNA sequence: TGTGCCAGCAGCCGGGCCCCTGGAAACACCATATATTTT. Full variable domain (missing parts from reference TRBV5-5 and TRBJ1-3): DAGVTQSPTHLIKTRGQQVTLRCSPISGHKSVSWYQQVLGQGPQFIFQYYEKEERGRGNFPDRFSARQFPNYSSELNVNALLLGDSALYLCASSRAPGNTIYFGEGSWLTVV.

The chain employs TRBV10-2 and TRBJ1-1; D perhaps matches TRBD1 (6 bases). The length of the CDR3 is 13 residues. The V and J ends lost 3 bases and 5 bases respectively, with 10 bases between them. CDR1 WSHSY and CDR2 SAAADI come from the germline V gene. The CDR3 DNA reads as TGCGCCAGCAGTGATTGGGGGCCAACTGAAGCTTTCTTT. This encodes CASSDWGPTEAFF.

This clone turned up a few times. V gene TRBV30 combines with J gene TRBJ1-2; 7 bases line up with TRBD1. J lost 4 bases, V lost 2 bases, and 4 bases had no gene match. The CDR3 is made up of 13 amino acids. The germline gives CDR1 GTSNPN, CDR2 SVGIG (reference sequence). The CDR3 DNA reads TGTGCCTGGAGTCTCGGGACAGTCTATGGCTACACCTTC. Translation: CAWSLGTVYGYTF. Looking up the rest from reference TRBV30 and TRBJ1-2 gives the full variable domain: SQTIHQWPATLVQPVGSPLSLECTVEGTSNPNLYWYRQAAGRGLQLLFYSVGIGQISSEVPQNLSASRPQDRQFILSSKKLLLSDSGFYLCAWSLGTVYGYTFGSGTRLTVV.

The genes are TRBV9 and TRBJ1-4, with D unclear. Germline CDR1 and CDR2: SGDLS and YYNGEE. The V and J ends lost 4 bases and 8 bases respectively, with 21 bases between them. This CDR3 has 16 residues. The CDR3 nucleotides read TGTGCCAGCAGCCCCCATAGTACGGGGTTAGAGGAAAAACTGTTTTTT. Translation: CASSPHSTGLEEKLFF.

This clone showed up just a few times. The chain employs TRBV11-3 and TRBJ1-1; D might be TRBD1 (5 bases). Trimming removed 5 bases from V and 1 base from J, with 14 bases in between. Germline CDR1 and CDR2: SGHNT and YENEEA. This CDR3 is built from 15 residues. The CDR3 DNA reads as TGTGCCAGCAGCCCTAGTTTAGGGGAGAACACTGAAGCTTTCTTT. This sequence encodes CASSPSLGENTEAFF.

The V call is TRBV5-8, the J call TRBJ2-1; TRBD1 is a possible D gene (5 bases). CDR1 and CDR2 from the germline V gene are SGHTS and YDEGEE. This CDR3 has 12 residues. Between the trimmed V and J ends, which lost 5 bases and 8 bases, there was a span of 11 bases. DNA of the CDR3: TGTGCCAGCAGGTTAGGGGTGGATGAGCAGTTCTTC. Protein sequence: CASRLGVDEQFF.

This chain links TRBV28 with TRBJ2-7; TRBD1 aligns across 8 bases. This CDR3 has 15 amino acids. J was trimmed by 8 bases and V by 4 bases; bases with no gene match: 13. CDR1 is MDHEN and CDR2 is SYDVKM in the germline V gene. The CDR3 protein is CASSSRTGLSDKQYF. CDR3 bases: TGTGCCAGCAGTTCCCGGACAGGGCTTTCAGACAAGCAGTACTTC.

The chain uses TRBV28 and TRBJ2-7; 9 bases agree with TRBD2. V dropped 7 bases and J dropped 4; count of bases not matched to a gene: 11. Per the germline V gene, CDR1 is MDHEN and CDR2 is SYDVKM. The CDR3 is 15 amino acids. Here the CDR3 DNA reads TGTGCCAGCAATAGGGGCGGGAGGGCCGGATACGAGCAGTACTTC. Translated, it gives CASNRGGRAGYEQYF. The complete variable domain, with remaining parts taken from reference TRBV28 and TRBJ2-7, reads DVKVTQSSRYLVKRTGEKVFLECVQDMDHENMFWYRQDPGLGLRLIYFSYDVKMKEKGDIPEGYSVSREKKERFSLILESASTNQTSMYLCASNRGGRAGYEQYFGPGTRLTVT.

This clone has just a few counts. The gene calls are TRBV28 and TRBJ1-6; no definite D call. The CDR3 totals 15 residues. Trimming pared 0 bases from V and 7 bases from J, leaving 10 bases between. Germline loops: CDR1 MDHEN, CDR2 SYDVKM. The CDR3 bases are TGTGCCAGCAGTTTATGGAGTCAGCGGAATTCACCCCTCCACTTT. Protein product: CASSLWSQRNSPLHF.

This clone has a handful of counts. V and J are TRBV27 and TRBJ2-7; no firm D call. CDR3 length equals 14 residues. In germline, CDR1 is MNHEY, CDR2 SMNVEV (reference sequence). V was pared by 5 bases and J by 7 bases, with 18 bases between. The chain's CDR3 is CASSLSQGSREQYF. CDR3 nucleotide sequence: TGTGCCAGCAGTCTCTCTCAAGGAAGTCGGGAGCAGTACTTC.

This CDR3 reads CASSLVAPNYGYTF. CDR3 bases: TGTGCCAGCAGCTTAGTAGCACCTAACTATGGCTACACCTTC. The chain recombines TRBV7-2 with TRBJ1-2, with no clear D. CDR1 and CDR2 (germline): SGHTA, FQGNSA. The CDR3 extends over 14 amino acids. Trimming removed 1 base from V and 0 bases from J, with 6 bases in between.

This chain uses TRBV10-2 with TRBJ2-5, with D unresolved. Between the trimmed V and J ends, which lost 5 bases and 5 bases, there was a span of 6 bases. The CDR3 contains 11 residues. Germline loops: CDR1 WSHSY, CDR2 SAAADI. Written as DNA, the CDR3 is TGCGCCAGCAGTAACACCGAGACCCAGTACTTC. It specifies CASSNTETQYF.

The V call is TRBV2, the J call TRBJ1-5, with TRBD1 as a possible D gene (5 bases). Per germline, CDR1 SNHLY and CDR2 FYNNEI. Between the trimmed V and J ends, which lost 4 bases and 6 bases, there was a span of 16 bases. This CDR3 is built from 15 residues. CDR3 nucleotide sequence: TGTGCCAGCAGTGGGGGGGTCGCAGGCTCTCAGCCCCAGCATTTT. It yields the protein CASSGGVAGSQPQHF.

This chain uses TRBV19 with TRBJ2-4; a possible D gene is TRBD1 (6 bases). Germline V CDR1 and CDR2: LNHDA, SQIVND (reference sequence). Trimming cost V 5 bases and J 2 bases, with 10 bases left between them. The CDR3 consists of 14 residues. The CDR3 is CASSLQGSKNIQYF. The DNA of the CDR3 is TGTGCCAGTAGTTTACAGGGTTCCAAAAACATTCAGTACTTC.

The chain uses TRBV19 and TRBJ2-7; D unclear. CDR3 length: 12 residues. Trimming took off 11 bases at V and 3 bases at J, with 14 bases between the two ends. Germline loops: CDR1 LNHDA, CDR2 SQIVND (reference sequence). CDR3 residues: CAPPAAFYEQYF. In DNA, the CDR3 is TGTGCCCCTCCGGCGGCTTTCTACGAGCAGTACTTC.

The rearrangement links TRBV19 to TRBJ2-2; TRBD2 matches 7 bases. CDR3 length: 18 amino acids. With V trimmed by 4 bases and J by 1 base, 12 bases remained unmatched. Germline V gene data show CDR1 as LNHDA and CDR2 as SQIVND (reference sequence). This CDR3 is CASSTYGSGAGNTGELFF. The DNA for the CDR3 is TGTGCCAGTAGTACCTACGGCAGCGGGGCCGGGAACACCGGGGAGCTGTTTTTT.

The rearrangement joins TRBV15 to TRBJ1-5; 7 bases align to TRBD1. Germline loops: CDR1 LNHNV, CDR2 YYDKDF (reference sequence). Trimming took 1 base from V and 7 from J; bases not matched to a gene: 7. The length of the CDR3 is 15 residues. The chain's CDR3 is CATSRVGTDRQPQHF. CDR3 sequence (DNA): TGTGCCACCAGCAGAGTCGGGACAGACAGACAGCCCCAGCATTTT.

The chain couples TRBV11-2 to TRBJ1-5; no clear D. The germline gives CDR1 SGHAT, CDR2 FQNNGV. Trimming took off 2 bases at V and 4 bases at J, with 6 bases between the two ends. The CDR3 extends over 13 amino acids. CDR3 loop: CASSLTFNQPQHF. CDR3 bases: TGTGCCAGCAGCTTAACCTTTAATCAGCCCCAGCATTTT. Complete variable domain (other parts from reference TRBV11-2 and TRBJ1-5): EAGVAQSPRYKIIEKRQSVAFWCNPISGHATLYWYQQILGQGPKLLIQFQNNGVVDDSQLPKDRFSAERLKGVDSTLKIQPAKLEDSAVYLCASSLTFNQPQHFGDGTRLSIL.